The following is a T cell receptor (beta chain) sequence with its context. The specificity of this receptor is unknown. The record has no base qualities; no much larger clone is one base away. Interpreted using the paper, the time point label stands for: cycle 2 day 1 (C2D1) of nivolumab. Every trial patient had relapsed following autologous stem cell transplantation, and prior brentuximab vedotin exposure was what differed among cohorts A, B and C. The trial cohort was composed of over 50 patients with relapsed/refractory classical Hodgkin lymphoma, for whom complete response, partial response or progressive disease was recorded as best overall response. In the multi-cohort phase II CheckMate 205 trial, trial patients received single-agent nivolumab. An independent review committee assessed best overall response using the 2007 International Working Group response criteria. PBMCs from the trial were collected at three points: immediately before nivolumab initiation (C1D1), and during therapy at cycle 2 day 1 and cycle 4 day 1. Peripheral blood was collected in 8 mL Vacutainer Cell Preparation Tubes, from which PBMCs were isolated by centrifugation and then cryopreserved.

Genomic DNA was isolated using the Qiagen DNeasy kit from unsorted PBMCs as well as from negatively selected CD4+ and CD8+ fractions. TCR beta CDR3 regions were subjected to amplification by immunoSEQ multiplex PCR with primers that anneal to V and J segments. A synthetic immune receptor repertoire was used to minimize amplification bias, and any remaining bias was removed computationally after sequencing. As for the authors' bioinformatics: Custom Python scripts were used to quantify repertoire diversity as the Shannon entropy index. The unsorted, CD4+ and CD8+ repertoires were each analyzed separately, with the exception of combined analyses, where CD4+ and CD8+ sequences were merged in silico. Clonal expansion was defined as a frequency increase of at least 2-fold after treatment compared with C1D1, and clones undetected at baseline were assigned a pseudocount of 0.5. Singleton clones were defined as clones with 0 or 1 copy at C1D1, and non-singleton clones were defined as clones with 2 or more copies. By matching protein sequences in sorted samples from the same patient, clones expanded in unsorted samples were annotated as CD4+, CD8+ or unknown. Wilcoxon tests on paired samples were used to test diversity changes from C1D1 to C4D1. TCRdb re-hosts the immuneACCESS table, in-frame sequences only. Its copies lack some clones; in the studies checked, an unresolved V gene accounts for under half of them, and the cause for the rest is not known. V, J and clone size are taken as reported in that table, and D and trimming were inferred from the DNA itself. This sample lists some 65,000 clones; 71% were detected once. Of the sample, 7% to 10% falls within the top ten clones.

CDR1 and CDR2 (SNHLY, FYNNEI) derive from the germline V gene. Trimming takes 6 bases off V and 8 bases off J; junction bases not matched to a gene: 8. The cysteine opens and the phenylalanine closes a CDR3 of 14 amino acids. Left in the record is the CDR3 DNA by itself, 42 bases read in frame from the first base. These data originate in a study of PD-1 blockade in classical Hodgkin lymphoma (dated by TCRdb to between 2020 and 2021). Turning to the overall study: Nivolumab dosing was 3 mg/kg intravenously every 2 weeks, continuing until either disease progression or unacceptable toxicity. A peripheral blood immune signature of response to PD-1 blockade in classical Hodgkin lymphoma was defined using TCR beta sequencing and CyTOF. What the study reported, not specific to this receptor: Trial patients achieving complete response had baseline diversity similar to newly diagnosed patients, whereas partial responders and progressors had significantly lower diversity. Diversity was lower in patients who began nivolumab less than 1 year after ASCT, so these patients were left out of later analyses to avoid confounding by immune reconstitution. A significant rise by C4D1 was seen in CD4+ but not CD8+ TCR diversity (p=0.0027 vs p=0.16), with the rise being most apparent in complete responders (p=0.02). Baseline TCR diversity was reported to be lower in newly diagnosed patients than in healthy donors, and even lower in relapsed/refractory patients. The study covered only a single clinical trial cohort, and the causes of the repertoire differences, possibly disease activity or prior therapy, were still not defined.

Sequencing used peripheral blood mononuclear cells (PBMCs), obtained before the second cycle of nivolumab. The V and J segments used are TRBV2 and TRBJ2-1; the central 9 bases match TRBD1. The source is a human donor with classical Hodgkin lymphoma. The CDR3 reads CASSVTGGADEQFF. The nucleotide sequence is given as TGTGCCAGCAGCGTAACAGGGGGCGCGGATGAGCAGTTCTTC.